This is a list of T cell receptor beta chains from one sample in a study of blood T cells in healthy people across ages. TCRdb processed the 5' RACE reads anew with MiXCR; each CDR3 protein has one entry. This table holds 750,000 to 950,000 distinct CDR3 sequences, 20% to 30% found once. This sample was also put to use in a study of T cells of mothers and their children.

Sequenced material: blood. Receptor source: a boy aged 5-17 years in good health. Each CDR3 is given with its conserved first and last residue. The D gene is left open where the match is weak. Some rows mark clone size as missing; the rest say once, few, many or name a class of expanded clone.

j_gene: TRBJ1-1; d_gene: .; abundance: .; v_gene: TRBV3-1; CDR3aa: CASSPDSSEAFF; CDR3nt: TGTGCCAGCAGCCCGGACAGTTCTGAAGCTTTCTTT
j_gene: TRBJ2-7; d_gene: .; abundance: few; v_gene: TRBV7-6; CDR3aa: CASSPQTGRYYEQYF; CDR3nt: TGTGCCAGCAGCCCACAGACGGGACGGTACTACGAGCAGTACTTC
j_gene: TRBJ1-2; d_gene: TRBD1; abundance: .; v_gene: TRBV4-1; CDR3aa: CASSQGQGGDYGYTF; CDR3nt: TGCGCCAGCAGCCAAGGACAGGGAGGGGACTATGGCTACACCTTC
j_gene: TRBJ2-3; d_gene: TRBD2; abundance: .; v_gene: TRBV20-1; CDR3aa: CSARALGTSGGPDTQYF; CDR3nt: TGCAGTGCTAGAGCCCTGGGGACTAGCGGGGGCCCAGATACGCAGTATTTT
j_gene: TRBJ2-2; d_gene: .; abundance: .; v_gene: TRBV11-1; CDR3aa: CASSLEAPANTGELFF; CDR3nt: TGTGCCAGCAGCTTAGAGGCACCCGCGAACACCGGGGAGCTGTTTTTT
j_gene: TRBJ1-6; d_gene: .; abundance: .; v_gene: TRBV6-6; CDR3aa: CASSYRSGSSPLHF; CDR3nt: TGTGCCAGCAGTTATCGGTCGGGAAGCTCACCCCTCCACTTT
j_gene: TRBJ2-7; d_gene: TRBD1; abundance: .; v_gene: TRBV27; CDR3aa: CASSWTGGSNEQYF; CDR3nt: TGTGCCAGCAGTTGGACAGGGGGGAGCAACGAGCAGTACTTC
j_gene: TRBJ2-7; d_gene: TRBD1; abundance: once; v_gene: TRBV6-5; CDR3aa: CASSFNGQEHYEQYF; CDR3nt: TGTGCCAGCAGTTTCAATGGACAGGAACACTACGAGCAGTACTTC
j_gene: TRBJ1-6; d_gene: .; abundance: few; v_gene: TRBV20-1; CDR3aa: CSVGRTNSPLHF; CDR3nt: TGCAGCGTGGGACGGACTAATTCACCCCTCCACTTT
j_gene: TRBJ1-1; d_gene: .; abundance: .; v_gene: TRBV7-2; CDR3aa: CASSQVRGGGNTEAFF; CDR3nt: TGTGCCAGCAGCCAGGTCCGGGGCGGAGGGAACACTGAAGCTTTCTTT
j_gene: TRBJ2-7; d_gene: TRBD1; abundance: .; v_gene: TRBV14; CDR3aa: CASSPLGGQGYYEQYF; CDR3nt: TGTGCCAGCAGCCCGCTAGGGGGACAGGGGTACTACGAGCAGTACTTC
j_gene: TRBJ2-7; d_gene: TRBD2; abundance: .; v_gene: TRBV3-1; CDR3aa: CASSQDLGTSGGSGAYEQYF; CDR3nt: TGTGCCAGCAGCCAAGATCTAGGGACTAGCGGGGGGTCCGGAGCCTACGAGCAGTACTTC
j_gene: TRBJ2-2; d_gene: .; abundance: few; v_gene: TRBV2; CDR3aa: CASSEGRANTGELFF; CDR3nt: TGTGCCAGCAGTGAGGGAAGGGCGAACACCGGGGAGCTGTTTTTT
j_gene: TRBJ2-7; d_gene: TRBD2; abundance: .; v_gene: TRBV7-9; CDR3aa: CASSPQGGAGDEQYF; CDR3nt: TGTGCCAGCAGCCCCCAAGGGGGAGCGGGGGACGAGCAGTACTTC
j_gene: TRBJ2-1; d_gene: .; abundance: few; v_gene: TRBV7-9; CDR3aa: CASSWLGLSIEQFF; CDR3nt: TGTGCCAGCAGCTGGCTTGGCCTATCGATTGAGCAGTTCTTC
j_gene: TRBJ1-2; d_gene: TRBD1; abundance: few; v_gene: TRBV5-1; CDR3aa: CASSLRPRQGFTF; CDR3nt: TGCGCCAGCAGCTTGAGACCCCGACAGGGTTTTACCTTC
j_gene: TRBJ2-7; d_gene: .; abundance: few; v_gene: TRBV5-1; CDR3aa: CASSLGIADTYEQYF; CDR3nt: TGCGCCAGCAGCTTGGGGATAGCGGATACATACGAGCAGTACTTC
j_gene: TRBJ1-6; d_gene: TRBD1; abundance: few; v_gene: TRBV3-1; CDR3aa: CASSLDRVSPLHF; CDR3nt: TGTGCCAGCAGCCTGGACAGGGTTTCACCCCTCCACTTT
j_gene: TRBJ1-6; d_gene: TRBD1; abundance: .; v_gene: TRBV6-6; CDR3aa: CASSPWDSRNSPLHF; CDR3nt: TGTGCCAGCAGTCCCTGGGACAGCAGGAATTCACCCCTCCACTTT
j_gene: TRBJ2-1; d_gene: .; abundance: .; v_gene: TRBV7-9; CDR3aa: CASSPIGNNEQFF; CDR3nt: TGTGCCAGCAGTCCAATAGGGAACAATGAGCAGTTCTTC
j_gene: TRBJ2-7; d_gene: .; abundance: few; v_gene: TRBV9; CDR3aa: CASRQDSDEQYF; CDR3nt: TGTGCCAGCAGACAAGACAGCGACGAGCAGTACTTC
j_gene: TRBJ2-1; d_gene: .; abundance: few; v_gene: TRBV7-9; CDR3aa: CASSEAGGEQFF; CDR3nt: TGTGCCAGCAGCGAAGCTGGGGGTGAGCAGTTCTTC
j_gene: TRBJ1-2; d_gene: TRBD1; abundance: .; v_gene: TRBV28; CDR3aa: CASETGGYGYTF; CDR3nt: TGTGCCAGCGAGACAGGGGGGTATGGCTACACCTTC
j_gene: TRBJ1-2; d_gene: .; abundance: few; v_gene: TRBV7-9; CDR3aa: CASSRGYPGYTF; CDR3nt: TGTGCCAGCAGCAGAGGATATCCTGGCTACACCTTC
j_gene: TRBJ2-1; d_gene: .; abundance: many; v_gene: TRBV2; CDR3aa: CASSVSYNEQFF; CDR3nt: TGTGCCAGCAGCGTCTCCTACAATGAGCAGTTCTTC
j_gene: TRBJ2-5; d_gene: .; abundance: .; v_gene: TRBV7-9; CDR3aa: CASSLEGYPETQYF; CDR3nt: TGTGCCAGCAGCTTAGAGGGCTACCCAGAGACCCAGTACTTC
j_gene: TRBJ2-5; d_gene: .; abundance: few; v_gene: TRBV28; CDR3aa: CASSLRDVGSLYGQYF; CDR3nt: TGTGCCAGCAGTTTAAGGGACGTGGGCAGCTTATACGGGCAGTACTTC
j_gene: TRBJ2-7; d_gene: .; abundance: .; v_gene: TRBV5-1; CDR3aa: CASSLSPLTTREQYF; CDR3nt: TGCGCCAGCAGCTTGTCTCCCCTCACGACTCGCGAGCAGTACTTC